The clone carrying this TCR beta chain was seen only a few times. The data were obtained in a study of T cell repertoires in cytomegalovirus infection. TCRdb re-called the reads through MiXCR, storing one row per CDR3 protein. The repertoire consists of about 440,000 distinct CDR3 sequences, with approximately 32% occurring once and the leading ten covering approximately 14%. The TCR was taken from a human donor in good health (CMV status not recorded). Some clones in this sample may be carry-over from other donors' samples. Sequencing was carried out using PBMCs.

The CDR3 loop reads CAWSYLAGNTIYF. CDR3 sequence (DNA): TGTGCCTGGAGTTATCTCGCTGGAAACACCATATATTTT. The chain uses TRBV30 and TRBJ1-3; D remains ambiguous. The CDR3 is 13 amino acids. Germline V gene sequence: CDR1 GTSNPN, CDR2 SVGIG (reference sequence). V was trimmed by 2 bases and J by 2 bases, leaving 7 bases between them.